The T cell receptor beta chain under discussion was sequenced for a study of T cell responses to AZD1222 COVID-19 vaccine. Overall study findings and caveats: Two AZD1222 doses significantly raised spike-specific TCR breadth and depth over controls. In all cases, repertoires were sampled only after the peak T cell response. Clonal diversity was possibly underestimated, and the donors were mostly white British, with more females.

This clone was detected only once. What it recognizes is unknown. The protocol was immunoSEQ multiplex PCR, while the TCRdb copy is restricted to in-frame clones and leaves out a portion. The sample shows over 25,000 clones, about 90% of them seen only once. Investigators merged groups given second doses at roughly 4 or roughly 12 weeks. CDR3 length: 13 residues. CDR1 MNHEY and CDR2 SVGAGI come from the germline V gene. Trimming removed 6 bases from V and 8 bases from J; junction bases left unmatched: 8. This clonotype was obtained from an adult who received the AZD1222 COVID-19 vaccine. The chain couples TRBV6-5 to TRBJ1-2; 8 bases match TRBD1. The material was peripheral blood, obtained 28 days after the second AZD1222 dose. CDR3 residues: CASRLSGQGGYTF. The CDR3 nucleotides are TGTGCCAGCAGATTATCTGGACAGGGAGGCTACACCTTC.